What follows describes a single T cell receptor (beta chain). The table came from immunoSEQ multiplex PCR; TCRdb's copy has only in-frame clones and leaves some out. The sample includes tens of thousands of clones, 83% of them seen just once. The record originates from a study of T cell responses to AZD1222 COVID-19 vaccine. CDR3 length: 16 amino acids. The germline V gene encodes CDR1 KGHSH and CDR2 LQKENI. J gave up 0 bases and V 5 bases, and 10 bases lay outside the gene matches. The sample in question was peripheral blood, obtained 28 days after the second AZD1222 dose. This chain connects TRBV18 to TRBJ2-7, with TRBD1 matching over 7 bases. This clonotype originated in an adult who received the AZD1222 COVID-19 vaccine. In DNA form, the CDR3 reads TGTGCCAGCTCAGATTTAGGACAGGCGAGCTCCTACGAGCAGTACTTC. Encoded protein: CASSDLGQASSYEQYF.